One and the same sample provided the 7 T cell receptor beta chains below, sequenced in a study of shared clonotypes between healthy human individuals. CD8 cells regarded as naive lacked CD45RO, were positively chosen for CCR7, and omitted terminally differentiated effector memory CD45RA+ cells. Data came from immunoSEQ multiplex PCR; TCRdb stores just in-frame clones and leaves some out. Of millions of clones in the sample, about 95% were seen once. The sequenced material came from naive CD8+ T cells sorted from blood. The receptor set was obtained from a man between 18 and 35 years old in good health.

For this clone: At the DNA level, this CDR3 is encoded by other sequences in the same sample as well. The CDR3 here is CASSQAPSGSTDTQYF. The CDR3 DNA follows: TGCGCCAGCAGCCAAGCACCTAGCGGGTCCACAGATACGCAGTATTTT. V gene TRBV4-3 combines with J gene TRBJ2-3, with 8 bases lining up with TRBD2. Germline trimming cut 1 base from V and 2 bases from J; bases unmatched to any gene: 5. Germline V gives CDR1 LGHNA, CDR2 YSLEER. The CDR3 has 16 amino acids.

This sequence joins TRBV5-6 and TRBJ2-2; no reliable D call. Trimming left V 1 base short and J 6 bases short, with 7 bases between. CDR3 length: 13 amino acids. Germline values: CDR1 SGHDT, CDR2 YYEEEE. The CDR3 loop reads CASSLPTPGELFF. CDR3 DNA: TGTGCCAGCAGCTTGCCAACACCCGGGGAGCTGTTTTTT.

The chain has TRBV25-1 and TRBJ1-5, with 7 bases lining up with TRBD1. The ends lost 2 bases at V and 3 bases at J; junction bases unmatched: 1. The CDR3 is 14 residues long. Germline-derived CDR1 and CDR2 are MGHDK and SYGVNS. This CDR3 reads CASSETGDNQPQHF. The CDR3 nucleotides read TGTGCCAGCAGTGAAACAGGGGACAATCAGCCCCAGCATTTT.

The genes are TRBV7-8 and TRBJ2-1, with TRBD1 matching over 10 bases. Germline lookup yields CDR1 SGHVS and CDR2 FQNEAQ. V dropped 3 bases and J dropped 7; count of bases not matched to a gene: 12. This CDR3 has 17 amino acids. The CDR3 protein is CASSLNAGDRGVNEQFF. The CDR3 DNA sequence: TGTGCCAGCAGCTTGAATGCTGGGGACAGGGGTGTAAATGAGCAGTTCTTC.

The V and J genes are TRBV7-2 and TRBJ2-7; the match to TRBD1 covers 7 bases. Per germline, CDR1 SGHTA and CDR2 FQGNSA. There are 14 residues in the CDR3. V shed 4 bases and J 0 bases; nucleotides not matched to a gene: 3. The CDR3 is CASSWWDSSYEQYF. The CDR3 DNA sequence: TGTGCCAGCAGCTGGTGGGACAGCTCCTACGAGCAGTACTTC.

The V and J genes are TRBV6-5 and TRBJ2-2; D is undetermined. Trimming took 6 bases from V and 3 from J, leaving 14 bases between them. The CDR3 sequence is 15 residues long. The germline V gene has CDR1 MNHEY and CDR2 SVGAGI. CDR3 nucleotide sequence: TGTGCCAGCAGCTTACTATTGTCACACACCGGGGAGCTGTTTTTT. Amino acid sequence: CASSLLLSHTGELFF.

As to this clone: An end of the junction differs from the germline gene, which may be a read error. The chain recombines TRBV30 with TRBJ1-3, with D perhaps matching TRBD1 (6 bases). CDR1 and CDR2 (germline): GTSNPN, SVGIG (reference sequence). The CDR3 is 14 amino acids. CDR3 nucleotides: TGTGCCTGCCAAGACAGGAGCTCTGGAAACACCGTATATTTT. It is translated as CACQDRSSGNTVYF.